This TCR beta chain was retrieved from a study of CD8 T cells in ankylosing spondylitis. Notes on the study in general: One TCR beta motif, made up of 7 or 8 highly homologous variants, appeared characteristic of ankylosing spondylitis blood.

From the 5' RACE reads, TCRdb called clonotypes with MiXCR, one entry per CDR3 protein. The sample includes roughly 670,000 distinct CDR3 sequences, under 20% of them seen just once. The CDR3 runs to 14 residues. The junction had 9 bases not matched to a gene; V was cut back by 7 bases and J by 2 bases. Per germline, CDR1 SQVTM and CDR2 ANQGSEA. This clonotype appeared a few times. Its target is not known. The sequencing input was blood, either unsorted or a sorted T cell fraction (not recorded which). The sequence derives from a male donor with ankylosing spondylitis. J is TRBJ2-3 and V is TRBV29-1; 7 nucleotides align to TRBD1. DNA for the CDR3: TGCAGCGCCGAGGGCCAGGGGGTCACAGATACGCAGTATTTT. Translated, it gives CSAEGQGVTDTQYF.